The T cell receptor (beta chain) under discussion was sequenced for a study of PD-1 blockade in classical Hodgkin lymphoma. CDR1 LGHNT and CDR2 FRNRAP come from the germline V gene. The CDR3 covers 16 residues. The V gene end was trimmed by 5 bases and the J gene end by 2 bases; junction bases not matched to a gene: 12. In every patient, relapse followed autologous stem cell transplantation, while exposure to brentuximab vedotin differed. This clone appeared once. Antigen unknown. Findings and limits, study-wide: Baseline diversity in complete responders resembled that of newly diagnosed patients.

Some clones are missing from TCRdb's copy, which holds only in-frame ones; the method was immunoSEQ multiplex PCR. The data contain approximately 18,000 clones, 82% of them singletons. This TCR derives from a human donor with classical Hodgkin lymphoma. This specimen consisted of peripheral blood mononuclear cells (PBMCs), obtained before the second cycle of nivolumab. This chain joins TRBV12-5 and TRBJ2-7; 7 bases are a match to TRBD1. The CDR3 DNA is TGTGCTAGTGGTCCTCCTACCGGGACAGTGACCTACGAGCAGTACTTC. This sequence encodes CASGPPTGTVTYEQYF. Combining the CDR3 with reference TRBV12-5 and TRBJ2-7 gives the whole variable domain DARVTQTPRHKVTEMGQEVTMRCQPILGHNTVFWYRQTMMQGLELLAYFRNRAPLDDSGMPKDRFSAEMPDATLATLKIQPSEPRDSAVYFCASGPPTGTVTYEQYFGPGTRLTVT.